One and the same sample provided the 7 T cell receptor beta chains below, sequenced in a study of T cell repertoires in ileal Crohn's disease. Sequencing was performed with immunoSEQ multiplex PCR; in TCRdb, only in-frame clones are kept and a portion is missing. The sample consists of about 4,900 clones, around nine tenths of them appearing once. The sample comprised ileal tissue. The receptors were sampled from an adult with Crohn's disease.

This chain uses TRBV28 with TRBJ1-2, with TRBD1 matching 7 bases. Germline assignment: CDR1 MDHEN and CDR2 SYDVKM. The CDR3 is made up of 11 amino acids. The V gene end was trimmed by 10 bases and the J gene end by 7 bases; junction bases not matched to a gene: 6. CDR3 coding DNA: TGTGCCACCACAGGGGTAAGTGGCTACACCTTC. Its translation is CATTGVSGYTF.

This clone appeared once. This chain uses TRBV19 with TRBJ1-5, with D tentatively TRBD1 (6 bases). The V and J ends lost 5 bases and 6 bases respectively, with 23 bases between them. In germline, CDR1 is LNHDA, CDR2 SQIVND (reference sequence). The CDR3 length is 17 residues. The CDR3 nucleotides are TGTGCCAGTAGTCAAAGGGGAAAGTCAGGGGACGGTCAGCCCCAGCATTTT. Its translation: CASSQRGKSGDGQPQHF. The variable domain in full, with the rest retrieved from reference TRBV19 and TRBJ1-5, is DGGITQSPKYLFRKEGQNVTLSCEQNLNHDAMYWYRQDPGQGLRLIYYSQIVNDFQKGDIAEGYSVSREKKESFPLTVTSAQKNPTAFYLCASSQRGKSGDGQPQHFGDGTRLSIL.

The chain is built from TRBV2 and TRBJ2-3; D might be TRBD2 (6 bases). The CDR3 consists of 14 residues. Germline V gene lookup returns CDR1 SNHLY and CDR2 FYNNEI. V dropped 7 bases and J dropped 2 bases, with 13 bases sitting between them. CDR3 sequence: CASKLRRDTDTQYF. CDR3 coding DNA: TGTGCCAGCAAGCTTAGGAGGGACACAGATACGCAGTATTTT.

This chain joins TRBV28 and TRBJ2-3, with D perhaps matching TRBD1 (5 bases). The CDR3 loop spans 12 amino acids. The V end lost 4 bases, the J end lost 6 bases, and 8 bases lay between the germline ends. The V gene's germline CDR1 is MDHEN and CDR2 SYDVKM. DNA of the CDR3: TGTGCCAGCAGTTCCCCAGGGGATACGCAGTATTTT. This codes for CASSSPGDTQYF.

The CDR3: CASRRDRGSYEQYF. Here the CDR3 DNA reads TGTGCCAGCAGAAGGGACAGGGGGTCCTACGAGCAGTACTTC. The V call is TRBV7-2, the J call TRBJ2-7; TRBD1 aligns across 11 bases. With V trimmed by 6 bases and J by 1 base, 2 bases remained unmatched. Germline V lookup: CDR1 SGHTA, CDR2 FQGNSA. CDR3 length: 14 amino acids.

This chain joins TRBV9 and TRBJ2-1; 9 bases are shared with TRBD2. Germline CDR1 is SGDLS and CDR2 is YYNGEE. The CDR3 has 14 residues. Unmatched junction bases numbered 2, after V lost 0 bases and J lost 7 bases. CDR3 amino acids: CASSVVAGANEQFF. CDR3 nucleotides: TGTGCCAGCAGCGTAGTAGCGGGGGCGAATGAGCAGTTCTTC.

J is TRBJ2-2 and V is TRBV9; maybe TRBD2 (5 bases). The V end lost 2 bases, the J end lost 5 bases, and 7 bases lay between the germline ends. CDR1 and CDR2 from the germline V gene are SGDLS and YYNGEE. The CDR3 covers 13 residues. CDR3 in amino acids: CASSVDWTGELFF. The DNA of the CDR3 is TGTGCCAGCAGCGTGGACTGGACCGGGGAGCTGTTTTTT.